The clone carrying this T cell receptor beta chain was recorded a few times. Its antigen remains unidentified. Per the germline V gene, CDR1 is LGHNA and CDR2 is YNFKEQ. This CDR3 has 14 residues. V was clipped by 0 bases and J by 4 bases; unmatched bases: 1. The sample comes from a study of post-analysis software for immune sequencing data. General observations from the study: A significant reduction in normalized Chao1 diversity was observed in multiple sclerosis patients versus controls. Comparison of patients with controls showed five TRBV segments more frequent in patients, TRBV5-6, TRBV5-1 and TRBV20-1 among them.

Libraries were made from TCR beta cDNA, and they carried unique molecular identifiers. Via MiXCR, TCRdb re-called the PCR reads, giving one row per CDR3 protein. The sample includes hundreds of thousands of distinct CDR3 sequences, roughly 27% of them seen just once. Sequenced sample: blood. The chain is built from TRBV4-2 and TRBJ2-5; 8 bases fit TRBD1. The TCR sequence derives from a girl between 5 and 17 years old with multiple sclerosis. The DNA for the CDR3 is TGTGCCAGCAGCCAAGATCAGGGGGCAGAGACCCAGTACTTC. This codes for CASSQDQGAETQYF.